The clone carrying this T cell receptor beta chain occurred many times. TCRdb analysed the 5' RACE reads with MiXCR anew, one entry per CDR3 protein. The profile shows 34,000 or so distinct CDR3 sequences, 7.7% of them singletons. The data were taken from a study of T-cell memory formation after mild COVID-19. CDR1 and CDR2 (germline): MGHRA, YSYEKL. Trimming cost V 0 bases and J 0 bases; bases outside gene matches: 7. This CDR3 is built from 18 residues. The V gene is TRBV4-1, the J gene TRBJ2-3; the match to TRBD2 covers 9 bases. This clonotype was obtained from a man aged 18-30 years who had mild COVID-19 (a few samples of this study predate the infection). Cell type and time point are not known. Sample: PBMCs or a T cell subset sorted from them (not recorded which). The CDR3 sequence is CASSQDRLAGFSTDTQYF. Here the CDR3 DNA reads TGCGCCAGCAGCCAAGATCGCCTAGCGGGGTTTAGCACAGATACGCAGTATTTT.